This T cell receptor (delta chain) was recorded in a study of γδ T cells in repeated Plasmodium falciparum infection. Overall study context: Over roughly 600 days, donors received four mosquito-bite P. falciparum NF54 infections.

Vgamma9/Vdelta2+ and Vdelta2-negative gammadelta T cells were flow-sorted from PBMC for bulk sequencing. TCRdb reprocessed the multiplex PCR reads using CATT. The data contain about 48,000 delta-chain clones, about 1.6% of them seen just once; the ten biggest clones take up 8.6%. The germline V gene encodes CDR1 TSWWSYY and CDR2 QGS. This CDR3 spans 17 amino acids. A few counts support this clone. A far larger clone lies a single base away; this is likely a read error. Distinct nucleotide sequences in the sample also encode this CDR3. No call exists for the J gene, whereas the V gene is TRDV1; TRDD3 is the table's D call, not checked against the DNA. The sample was gamma-delta T cells from blood. The receptor was isolated from a pool of human donors (malaria-infected and uninfected, not separated). The CDR3 spells CALGALPWGSYTDKLIF. The CDR3, as DNA: TGTGCTCTTGGGGCTCTCCCCTGGGGGTCGTACACCGATAAGCTCATCTTT.